Listed below are T cell receptor beta chains from one sample, sequenced in a study of blood T cell repertoires in COVID-19. Produced via immunoSEQ multiplex PCR; TCRdb's table is partial and in-frame only. This sample has 200,000 to 300,000 clones, with 85% to 90% found just once. Sequencing was performed on PBMCs or T cells enriched from blood (not recorded which). These TCRs come from a woman aged 25 to 39 with acute COVID-19. CDR3s include the opening cysteine and the closing phenylalanine or tryptophan. Each record gives: D gene, J gene, V gene, clone size, CDR3 protein, CDR3 DNA. A D gene is named only where the DNA matches it firmly. A clone size is listed for some rows: how often the clone was seen (once, few, many), or a class if it is expanded.

. | TRBJ1-1 | TRBV3-1/TRBV3-2 | . | CASSPNRLSTEAFF | TGTGCCAGCAGCCCGAACCGCTTGAGCACTGAAGCTTTCTTT
. | TRBJ1-1 | TRBV12-3/TRBV12-4 | . | CASNPRRDTEAFF | TGTGCCAGCAACCCAAGACGGGACACTGAAGCTTTCTTT
TRBD1 | TRBJ1-3 | TRBV6-5 | once | CASMSGGQSGNTIYF | TGTGCCAGCATGTCAGGGGGTCAGTCTGGAAACACCATATATTTT
TRBD1 | TRBJ1-5 | TRBV30 | . | CAWGWAGGSNQPQHF | TGTGCCTGGGGATGGGCAGGGGGCAGCAATCAGCCCCAGCATTTT
. | TRBJ1-3 | TRBV18 | . | CASSPPSKNTIYF | TGTGCCAGCTCACCACCCAGTAAAAACACCATATATTTT
. | TRBJ2-1 | TRBV27 | . | CASREGGPGNEQFF | TGTGCCAGCAGAGAGGGGGGGCCGGGAAATGAGCAGTTCTTC
TRBD1 | TRBJ2-2 | TRBV19 | . | CASSRQGAMNTGELFF | TGTGCCAGTAGTAGACAGGGGGCGATGAACACCGGGGAGCTGTTTTTT
. | TRBJ2-5 | TRBV5-5 | . | CASSFQWGEYQETQYF | TGTGCCAGCAGCTTCCAGTGGGGAGAGTACCAAGAGACCCAGTACTTC
. | TRBJ1-1 | TRBV28 | . | CASLKSTEAFF | TGTGCCAGCTTAAAGAGCACTGAAGCTTTCTTT
. | TRBJ2-7 | TRBV21-1 | . | CASSKFAGSSYEQYF | TGTGCCAGCAGCAAATTTGCGGGGAGCTCCTACGAGCAGTACTTC
TRBD1 | TRBJ1-1 | TRBV29-1 | . | CSAGQGEATEAFF | TGCAGCGCAGGACAGGGAGAAGCCACTGAAGCTTTCTTT
. | TRBJ2-1 | TRBV27 | once | CASSLAVYIEQFF | TGTGCCAGCAGTTTAGCAGTTTACATCGAGCAGTTCTTC
. | TRBJ1-1 | TRBV3-1/TRBV3-2 | . | CASSQGTGEAFF | TGTGCCAGCAGCCAGGGCACTGGTGAAGCTTTCTTT
TRBD1 | TRBJ2-2 | TRBV2 | . | CASKDRSNTGELFF | TGTGCCAGCAAGGACAGGAGTAACACCGGGGAGCTGTTTTTT
TRBD1 | TRBJ2-3 | TRBV7-3 | . | CASSLTATGGTDTQYF | TGTGCCAGCAGCTTAACAGCGACAGGGGGCACAGATACGCAGTATTTT
TRBD1 | TRBJ1-5 | TRBV7-6 | . | CASSLGGQGGQPQHF | TGTGCCAGCAGCTTAGGGGGACAGGGGGGTCAGCCCCAGCATTTT
TRBD1 | TRBJ2-2 | TRBV5-1 | . | CASRPGTENTGELFF | TGCGCCAGCAGACCCGGGACAGAGAACACCGGGGAGCTGTTTTTT
. | TRBJ1-2 | TRBV14 | . | CASSQEAREGYGYTF | TGTGCCAGCAGCCAAGAGGCCAGGGAAGGTTATGGCTACACCTTC
TRBD1 | TRBJ1-2 | TRBV5-1 | . | CASRPTGDYYGYTF | TGCGCCAGCCGACCGACAGGGGACTACTATGGCTACACCTTC
. | TRBJ1-2 | TRBV12-3/TRBV12-4 | . | CASSWRVGYTF | TGTGCCAGCAGTTGGAGGGTTGGCTACACCTTC
TRBD1 | TRBJ2-5 | TRBV5-1 | . | CASSWGTGQETQYF | TGCGCCAGCAGCTGGGGGACAGGGCAAGAGACCCAGTACTTC
TRBD1 | TRBJ1-6 | TRBV7-9 | . | CASSKGQGISYNSPLHF | TGTGCCAGCAGCAAAGGACAGGGCATATCCTATAATTCACCCCTCCACTTT
TRBD1 | TRBJ1-2 | TRBV10-1 | . | CASRTWGDRGRTNYGYTF | TGCGCCAGCAGAACCTGGGGGGACAGGGGGCGAACTAACTATGGCTACACCTTC
TRBD2 | TRBJ2-7 | TRBV11-2 | . | CASSRSLAGTSYEQYF | TGTGCCAGCAGCCGATCACTAGCGGGGACCTCCTACGAGCAGTACTTC
TRBD2 | TRBJ2-1 | TRBV7-9 | . | CASSPGGNEQFF | TGTGCCAGCAGCCCCGGGGGGAATGAGCAGTTCTTC
. | TRBJ2-7 | TRBV27 | . | CASSLLGGRTTYEQYF | TGTGCCAGCAGTTTACTCGGAGGGAGGACTACCTACGAGCAGTACTTC
. | TRBJ2-3 | TRBV4-1 | . | CASSQDQEGTGTDTQYF | TGCGCCAGCAGCCAAGATCAGGAGGGGACGGGCACAGATACGCAGTATTTT
. | TRBJ1-1 | TRBV11-2 | . | CASSLGRRQNTEAFF | TGTGCCAGCAGCTTAGGCCGCAGACAGAACACTGAAGCTTTCTTT
. | TRBJ2-7 | TRBV25-1 | few | CASPRGYEQYF | TGTGCCAGCCCGAGAGGTTACGAGCAGTACTTC
. | TRBJ1-5 | TRBV19 | . | CASTLDPGQKAQPQHF | TGTGCCAGCACTTTAGATCCGGGACAAAAGGCTCAGCCCCAGCATTTT
. | TRBJ1-2 | TRBV21-1 | . | CASSKVGRYSGYTF | TGTGCCAGCAGCAAAGTAGGCAGGTACTCTGGCTACACCTTC
. | TRBJ2-2 | TRBV30 | . | CAWSPTNTGELFF | TGTGCCTGGAGCCCCACGAACACCGGGGAGCTGTTTTTT
. | TRBJ1-4 | TRBV6-2/TRBV6-3 | . | CASSYSRGGGATNEKLFF | TGTGCCAGCAGTTACTCGAGAGGTGGAGGGGCCACTAATGAAAAACTGTTTTTT
TRBD1 | TRBJ1-2 | TRBV30 | . | CALQGAYGYTF | TGTGCCCTACAGGGGGCTTATGGCTACACCTTC
TRBD1 | TRBJ1-1 | TRBV6-5 | few | CASRGGQVETEAFF | TGTGCCAGCAGGGGGGGACAGGTCGAGACTGAAGCTTTCTTT
. | TRBJ1-1 | TRBV7-2 | . | CASSLGQGLVWNTEAFF | TGTGCCAGCAGCTTAGGCCAGGGCCTAGTCTGGAACACTGAAGCTTTCTTT
TRBD1 | TRBJ1-5 | TRBV27 | . | CASSTYGTGWIQPQHF | TGTGCCAGCAGTACATACGGGACAGGGTGGATTCAGCCCCAGCATTTT
. | TRBJ1-1 | TRBV6-5 | . | CASYQQFKGTEAFF | TGTGCCAGCTATCAACAGTTTAAAGGAACTGAAGCTTTCTTT
. | TRBJ1-2 | TRBV6-4 | . | CASSDSGYGYTF | TGTGCCAGCAGTGACTCCGGCTATGGCTACACCTTC
. | TRBJ1-5 | TRBV5-6 | . | CASSSSVQPQHF | TGTGCCAGCAGCTCCTCCGTGCAGCCCCAGCATTTT
TRBD1 | TRBJ1-5 | TRBV2 | . | CASSEQQGATNQPQHF | TGTGCCAGCAGTGAACAACAGGGGGCAACCAATCAGCCCCAGCATTTT
. | TRBJ2-2 | TRBV7-9 | . | CASSSAGFRF | TGTGCCAGCAGCTCCGCCGGGTTCCGTTTT
TRBD2 | TRBJ2-2 | TRBV6-5 | . | CASNGRAGSGELFF | TGTGCCAGCAACGGGAGGGCAGGTAGCGGGGAGCTGTTTTTT
TRBD2 | TRBJ2-5 | TRBV3-1/TRBV3-2 | . | CASSQLVPSGGGQETQYF | TGTGCCAGCAGCCAATTAGTACCTAGCGGGGGGGGACAAGAGACCCAGTACTTC
. | TRBJ1-2 | TRBV20-1 | . | CSAGRAGGYTF | TGCAGTGCCGGGAGAGCAGGGGGCTACACCTTC
TRBD2 | TRBJ2-7 | TRBV6-2/TRBV6-3 | once | CASSHRGGSYEQYF | TGTGCCAGCAGTCATCGCGGGGGGTCCTACGAGCAGTACTTC
TRBD1 | TRBJ2-5 | TRBV11-3 | . | CASSQTGGTQYF | TGTGCCAGCAGCCAGACAGGGGGGACCCAGTACTTC